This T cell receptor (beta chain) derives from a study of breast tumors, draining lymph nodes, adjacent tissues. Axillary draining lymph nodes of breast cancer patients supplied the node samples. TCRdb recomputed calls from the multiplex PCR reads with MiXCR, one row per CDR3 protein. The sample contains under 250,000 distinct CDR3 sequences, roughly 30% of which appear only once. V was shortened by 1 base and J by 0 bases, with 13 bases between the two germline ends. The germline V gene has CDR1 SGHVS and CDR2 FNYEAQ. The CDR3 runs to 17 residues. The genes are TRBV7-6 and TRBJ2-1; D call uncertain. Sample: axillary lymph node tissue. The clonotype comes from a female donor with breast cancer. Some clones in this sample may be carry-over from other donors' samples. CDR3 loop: CASSLVWGVSSYNEQFF. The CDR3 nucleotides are TGTGCCAGCAGCTTAGTATGGGGTGTAAGCTCCTACAATGAGCAGTTCTTC.